The following is a TCR beta chain sequence with its context. Its matching antigen is unknown. Genomic DNA acted as the template from which TCR beta VDJ combination and CDR3 sequence profiling were carried out. TCRdb re-derived calls from the reads in MiXCR, one entry per CDR3 protein. This table holds more than 150,000 distinct CDR3 sequences, roughly 50% found once. The data are from a study of CD8+CD57+ T cells in acquired aplastic anemia. CDR1 and CDR2 (germline): LNHDA, SQIVND (reference sequence). The V and J ends lost 7 bases and 7 bases, in that order; junction bases with no gene match: 8. The CDR3 contains 13 residues. Patients included in sequencing had previously demonstrated CD8+CD57+ cell expansion by flow cytometry. Sampling of blood occurred while the patients had still received no therapy. Points from the study as a whole: Almost 30 CD8+ CDR3 sequences occurred in both the patients and the controls.

This clonotype originated in a human donor with aplastic anemia. Sequenced input: sorted CD4+, CD8+, or CD8+CD57+ T cells (not recorded which) from PBMCs. This chain joins TRBV19 and TRBJ1-1; 8 bases are shared with TRBD1. CDR3 loop: CASTDLDRDEAFF. For the CDR3, the DNA is TGTGCCAGTACTGATCTGGACAGGGATGAAGCTTTCTTT.